Below, 17 T cell receptor beta chains from the same sample are listed, as sequenced in a study of response to subunit inactivated influenza vaccine. TCRdb redid the calling of the RT-PCR reads with MiXCR, one entry per CDR3 protein. The table shows hundreds of thousands of distinct CDR3 sequences, with around 15% occurring only once. This specimen was PBMCs from blood, taken about 14 days before vaccination. The receptors derive from a man between 50 and 59 years old who received an inactivated influenza vaccine.

This chain connects TRBV20-1 to TRBJ2-3; maybe TRBD2 (7 bases). CDR3 length equals 15 residues. V lost 1 base and J 9 bases, leaving 20 bases between the germline ends. CDR1 and CDR2 (germline): DFQATT, SNEGSKA (reference sequence). The CDR3 region has the DNA TGCAGTGCTAGAGCCCAACCCCTCGGGGGGCGGACGCAGTATTTT. It yields the protein CSARAQPLGGRTQYF.

This clonotype was counted between two and nine times. The chain uses TRBV20-1 and TRBJ2-4, with D possibly being TRBD1 or TRBD2 (5 bases each). The V gene lost 0 bases and the J gene lost 7 bases, with 13 bases spanning the gap. CDR1 DFQATT and CDR2 SNEGSKA come from the germline V gene (reference sequence). This CDR3 has 14 amino acids. CDR3 residues: CSARDWFEGNIQYF. CDR3 bases: TGCAGTGCTAGAGATTGGTTTGAGGGGAACATTCAGTACTTC.

In its sample, this clonotype was seen a few times. For the CDR3, the DNA is TGCGCCAGCAGCCAAGACTTTGGGAATTTTCGGGAGACCCAGTACTTC. Translated: CASSQDFGNFRETQYF. The chain carries TRBV4-3 and TRBJ2-5; D gene ambiguous. The CDR3 extends over 16 amino acids. The V gene lost 0 bases and the J gene lost 5 bases, with 16 bases spanning the gap. Per the germline V gene, CDR1 is LGHNA and CDR2 is YSLEER.

This clonotype turned up a few times. V and J are TRBV6-1 and TRBJ1-1, with D tentatively TRBD1 (5 bases). The V end lost 7 bases, the J end lost 2 bases, and 14 bases lay between the germline ends. Germline CDR1 is MNHNS and CDR2 is SASEGT. This CDR3 region has 14 residues. The CDR3 protein is CASKLPGRNTEAFF. In nucleotides, the CDR3 is TGTGCCAGCAAACTTCCGGGACGAAACACTGAAGCTTTCTTT.

This clonotype has more than one count but fewer than ten. The chain carries TRBV3-1 and TRBJ2-4; D is ambiguous. Germline CDR1 reads LGHDT; CDR2 reads YNNKEL (reference sequence). Deletions cut 1 base from V and 9 bases from J, with 16 bases between. The CDR3 covers 15 residues. The CDR3 coding sequence is TGTGCCAGCAGCCAAGGGCCCCTAGGCCGTAGCATTCAGTACTTC. Encoded protein: CASSQGPLGRSIQYF. The variable domain in full, completed from reference TRBV3-1 and TRBJ2-4, reads DTAVSQTPKYLVTQMGNDKSIKCEQNLGHDTMYWYKQDSKKFLKIMFSYNNKELIINETVPNRFSPKSPDKAHLNLHINSLELGDSAVYFCASSQGPLGRSIQYFGAGTRLSVL.

This clonotype was seen repeatedly, ten times or more. The chain links TRBV5-1 to TRBJ2-1; 8 bases match TRBD2. The CDR3 totals 14 residues. The germline gives CDR1 SGHRS, CDR2 YFSETQ. The trim removed 9 bases at V and 5 bases at J, leaving 10 bases unmatched. The DNA for the CDR3 is TGCGCCACCGCTCCCGGGGGGGCCAACAATGAGCAGTTCTTC. It yields the protein CATAPGGANNEQFF.

The sample holds a few counts of this clonotype. The rearrangement links TRBV29-1 to TRBJ2-3, with 8 positions matching TRBD1. Germline V lookup: CDR1 SQVTM, CDR2 ANQGSEA. Trimming at V came to 6 bases and at J to 2 bases, leaving 10 bases not matched to a gene. The CDR3 is 15 amino acids. The CDR3 loop is CSVVGTGLPTDTQYF. CDR3 sequence (DNA): TGCAGCGTGGTAGGGACAGGCCTCCCCACAGATACGCAGTATTTT.

As to this clonotype: Relative to the germline gene, one junction end is altered; a read error may explain this. This chain's CDR3 is CASSSLEREVVGDTQCF. CDR3 DNA sequence: TGTGCCAGCAGCTCTCTTGAGCGGGAAGTCGTCGGCGATACGCAGTGTTTT. The chain employs TRBV7-9 and TRBJ2-3; TRBD2 matches at 7 bases. The CDR3 length is 17 residues. The germline CDR1 and CDR2 sequences are SEHNR and FQNEAQ (reference sequence).

A note on this clonotype: A much larger clonotype is one base distant, so this may be a read error. This chain connects TRBV28 to TRBJ2-5; D may be TRBD2 (6 bases). CDR3 length equals 12 residues. In germline, CDR1 is MDHEN, CDR2 SYDVKM. V was shortened by 10 bases and J by 4 bases, with 13 bases between the two germline ends. The CDR3 DNA sequence: TGTGCCAACCGGGGGTCCGGAGAGACCCAGTACTTC. It translates to CANRGSGETQYF.

J is TRBJ2-1 and V is TRBV12-3 or TRBV12-4, with D possibly being TRBD2 (6 bases). This CDR3 region has 14 residues. V lost 7 bases and J lost 6, with 16 bases in between. The CDR3 protein is CASTLTSRVNEQFF. In nucleotides, the CDR3 is TGTGCCAGCACCTTAACTAGCCGAGTCAATGAGCAGTTCTTC.

This chain connects TRBV20-1 to TRBJ1-1; 7 bases fit TRBD1. Germline CDR1 DFQATT, CDR2 SNEGSKA (reference sequence). Trimming removed 5 bases from V and 4 bases from J; junction bases left unmatched: 4. This CDR3 has 12 residues. The CDR3 sequence: CSAAQGSTEAFF. The CDR3 region has the DNA TGCAGTGCTGCACAGGGGTCCACTGAAGCTTTCTTT.

The chain employs TRBV6-2 or TRBV6-3 and TRBJ2-3; tentatively, D is TRBD2 (6 bases). Germline loops: CDR1 MNHEY, CDR2 SVGEGT. CDR3 length: 18 amino acids. Trimming left V 2 bases short and J 4 bases short, with 22 bases between. For the CDR3, the DNA is TGTGCCAGCAGTTACCGGAGGGACTCACCAGTTCGCCCAGATACGCAGTATTTT. It encodes CASSYRRDSPVRPDTQYF.

This clonotype has a handful of counts. The chain links TRBV3-1 to TRBJ2-5; TRBD2 might be the D (7 bases). The CDR3 consists of 15 residues. Germline V gene sequence: CDR1 LGHDT, CDR2 YNNKEL (reference sequence). Trimming took off 0 bases at V and 5 bases at J, with 13 bases between the two ends. CDR3 sequence (DNA): TGTGCCAGCAGCCAAGAGGTGGGGGGGCCCGAGACCCAGTACTTC. This translates into CASSQEVGGPETQYF.

Here the CDR3 DNA reads TGTGCCAGCAGCCAAGATTTTTCCGTAGGCAGGGGGCGCGGGAAAGCCAAAAACATTCAGTACTTC. It encodes CASSQDFSVGRGRGKAKNIQYF. The chain employs TRBV4-2 and TRBJ2-4; 8 nucleotides agree with TRBD1. Trimming cost V 0 bases and J 0 bases; bases outside gene matches: 19. Germline CDR1 reads LGHNA; CDR2 reads YNFKEQ. The CDR3 consists of 22 residues.

The chain carries TRBV12-3 or TRBV12-4 and TRBJ2-5, with D uncertain. V lost 10 bases and J 0 bases, leaving 9 bases between the germline ends. CDR3 length equals 12 residues. This chain's CDR3 is CATGWDQETQYF. DNA for the CDR3: TGTGCCACCGGTTGGGACCAAGAGACCCAGTACTTC.

CDR3 coding DNA: TGTGCCAGCAGCCCCGGGGACAGCAATAGCAATCAGCCCCAGCATTTT. It is translated as CASSPGDSNSNQPQHF. The V call is TRBV4-2, the J call TRBJ1-5; 7 nucleotides align to TRBD1. Unmatched junction bases numbered 6, after V lost 4 bases and J lost 0 bases. This CDR3 region has 16 residues. Per the germline V gene, CDR1 is LGHNA and CDR2 is YNFKEQ.

The chain couples TRBV27 to TRBJ2-7; D might be TRBD2 (7 bases). Germline V gives CDR1 MNHEY, CDR2 SMNVEV (reference sequence). The CDR3 length is 18 residues. V was trimmed by 1 base and J by 6 bases, leaving 25 bases between them. The CDR3 loop is CASSLYPRRRGGAGEQYF. CDR3 DNA: TGTGCCAGCAGTTTATATCCCCGCCGGAGAGGGGGGGCTGGCGAGCAGTACTTC.